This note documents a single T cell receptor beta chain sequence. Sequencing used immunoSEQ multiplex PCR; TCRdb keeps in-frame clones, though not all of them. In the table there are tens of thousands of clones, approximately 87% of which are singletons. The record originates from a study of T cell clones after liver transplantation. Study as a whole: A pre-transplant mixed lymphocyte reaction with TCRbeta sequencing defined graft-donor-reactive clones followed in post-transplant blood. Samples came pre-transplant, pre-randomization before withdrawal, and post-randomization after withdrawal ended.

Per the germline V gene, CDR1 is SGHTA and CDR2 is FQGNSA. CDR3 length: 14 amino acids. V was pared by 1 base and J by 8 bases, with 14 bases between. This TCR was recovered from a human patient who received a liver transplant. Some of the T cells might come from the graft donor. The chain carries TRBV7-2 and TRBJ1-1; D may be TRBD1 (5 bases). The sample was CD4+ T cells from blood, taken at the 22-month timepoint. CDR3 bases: TGTGCCAGCAGCTTAGACGGGGCGAGCGACGAAGCTTTCTTT. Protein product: CASSLDGASDEAFF.